This T cell receptor (beta chain) is from a study of T cells in Graves' hyperthyroidism and ophthalmopathy. This CDR3 region has 15 residues. Per the germline V gene, CDR1 is SGHTA and CDR2 is FQGTGA. V gave up 6 bases and J gave up 1 base; unmatched junction bases: 4. PBMCs came from over 8.5 ml fresh peripheral blood. Researchers took RNA transcripts and amplified the TCR beta CDR3 regions from them. The study used the HTBI primer set for a first-round RT-PCR of the TCR CDR3. TCRdb independently ran MiXCR on the multiplex PCR reads; one entry per CDR3 protein. Of about 400,000 distinct CDR3 sequences in the sample, roughly 25% were seen once.

The gene calls are TRBV7-3 and TRBJ2-3, with 10 bases aligning to TRBD2. Sequencing was performed on blood. This TCR came from a man between 45 and 60 years old with Graves' hyperthyroidism. The DNA for the CDR3 is TGTGCCAGCAGACCCGGGACTAGCGGCACAGATACGCAGTATTTT. Translating gives CASRPGTSGTDTQYF.